The 21 T cell receptor beta chains given below trace back to one sample, sequenced in a study of OX40 agonist ivuxolimab in advanced cancers. TCRdb keeps only in-frame clones here, not all; method: immunoSEQ multiplex PCR. The table shows around 45,000 clones, with about 92% occurring only once. The sequenced sample was CD4+ or CD8+ T cells sorted from blood, obtained in a trial of the OX40 agonist ivuxolimab. These receptor sequences come from an adult with an advanced solid tumor such as melanoma, head and neck, liver or kidney cancer.

The CDR3 DNA is TGTGCCAGCAGTCGGAGACGACCCCTCTACACAGATACGCAGTATTTT. Translating it yields CASSRRRPLYTDTQYF. The chain is built from TRBV2 and TRBJ2-3; D not resolved. This CDR3 region has 16 residues. V lost 5 bases to trimming and J lost 2 bases, with 17 bases between them. Germline V lookup: CDR1 SNHLY, CDR2 FYNNEI.

The rearrangement uses TRBV5-6 and TRBJ1-2, with unresolved D. V was trimmed by 1 base and J by 3 bases, leaving 7 bases between them. Germline V gene sequence: CDR1 SGHDT, CDR2 YYEEEE. The CDR3 extends over 13 amino acids. For the CDR3, the DNA is TGTGCCAGCAGCTTGTGGGCCGACTATGGCTACACCTTC. This encodes CASSLWADYGYTF. Full variable domain (remainder filled in from reference TRBV5-6 and TRBJ1-2): DAGVTQSPTHLIKTRGQQVTLRCSPKSGHDTVSWYQQALGQGPQFIFQYYEEEERQRGNFPDRFSGHQFPNYSSELNVNALLLGDSALYLCASSLWADYGYTFGSGTRLTVV.

This clone was detected a few times. The chain combines TRBV7-3 with TRBJ1-1; D perhaps matches TRBD1 (6 bases). The CDR3 contains 13 residues. Germline lookup yields CDR1 SGHTA and CDR2 FQGTGA. V lost 0 bases and J lost 8, with 10 bases in between. The CDR3 region is CASSLTLGQEAFF. DNA for the CDR3: TGTGCCAGCAGCTTAACCCTAGGACAGGAAGCTTTCTTT.

This rearrangement joins TRBV19 to TRBJ1-2; D is unresolved. The CDR3 has 14 residues. The V and J ends lost 4 bases and 6 bases respectively, with 15 bases between them. Germline V gene lookup returns CDR1 LNHDA and CDR2 SQIVND (reference sequence). The CDR3 nucleotides read TGTGCCAGTAGTAATCCTGTGGTCATGAATGGCTACACCTTC. This gives the protein CASSNPVVMNGYTF.

CDR3: CASSLGVEYEQYF. In nucleotides, the CDR3 is TGCGCCAGCAGCCTTGGGGTCGAATACGAGCAGTACTTC. This chain connects TRBV5-1 to TRBJ2-7; the D is unclear. Trimming pared 4 bases from V and 4 bases from J, leaving 12 bases between. Germline lookup yields CDR1 SGHRS and CDR2 YFSETQ. The CDR3 consists of 13 residues.

V is TRBV6-6 and J is TRBJ2-2; D call uncertain. The V gene's germline CDR1 is MNHNY and CDR2 SVGAGI (reference sequence). Trimming shortened V by 0 bases and J by 9 bases, and 14 bases separated the two germline ends. The CDR3 sequence is 15 residues long. The CDR3 protein is CASSYSPLTARELFF. CDR3 in DNA: TGTGCCAGCAGTTACTCCCCTCTCACGGCGAGGGAGCTGTTTTTT.

The CDR3 protein is CASSGLGVLIPQYF. The DNA for the CDR3 is TGTGCCAGCAGCGGTCTGGGAGTATTGATTCCCCAGTACTTC. The rearrangement links TRBV9 to TRBJ2-5; D possibly corresponds to TRBD2 (5 bases). Trimming left V 3 bases short and J 9 bases short, with 18 bases between. Germline V gene sequence: CDR1 SGDLS, CDR2 YYNGEE. CDR3 length: 14 amino acids.

This clone was detected only once. The chain joins TRBV9 to TRBJ2-3; the match to TRBD1 covers 8 bases. CDR3 length: 14 amino acids. CDR1 and CDR2 (germline): SGDLS, YYNGEE. With 4 bases clipped from V and 2 bases from J, the junction kept 3 bases outside the gene matches. CDR3 coding DNA: TGTGCCAGCAGCTCAGGGGGCATCACAGATACGCAGTATTTT. Its protein product is CASSSGGITDTQYF.

The chain links TRBV2 to TRBJ2-1; 11 positions match TRBD2. Trimming at V came to 7 bases and at J to 2 bases, leaving 4 bases not matched to a gene. This CDR3 comprises 15 residues. CDR1 is SNHLY and CDR2 is FYNNEI in the germline V gene. The CDR3 coding sequence is TGTGCCAGCAAATTACTAGCGGGGGCCTACAATGAGCAGTTCTTC. This encodes CASKLLAGAYNEQFF.

In its sample, this clone was seen once. The rearrangement links TRBV4-3 to TRBJ2-1, with 14 bases matching TRBD2. The CDR3 contains 16 residues. The germline gives CDR1 LGHNA, CDR2 YSLEER. V shed 0 bases and J 11 bases; nucleotides not matched to a gene: 6. The CDR3 spells CASSQEEGLAGEKQFF. The CDR3 DNA reads TGCGCCAGCAGCCAAGAGGAGGGACTAGCGGGAGAAAAGCAGTTCTTC.

The V gene is TRBV5-1, the J gene TRBJ2-7; D tentatively fits TRBD1 or TRBD2 (5 bases each). Trimming cost V 4 bases and J 1 base, with 12 bases left between them. Germline-derived CDR1 and CDR2 are SGHRS and YFSETQ. There are 14 residues in the CDR3. CDR3: CASSPGTGSYEQYF. CDR3 coding DNA: TGCGCCAGCAGCCCCGGGACGGGTTCCTACGAGCAGTACTTC.

In regard to this clone: One junction end does not reproduce the germline sequence, and a read error may be involved. The rearrangement links TRBV7-9 to TRBJ2-2; TRBD2 matches 11 bases. Germline V gives CDR1 SEHNR, CDR2 FQNEAQ (reference sequence). CDR3 length equals 17 residues. The CDR3 protein is CASSSTMTSGNAGELFF. The CDR3 DNA follows: TGTGCCAGCAGCTCAACCATGACTAGCGGGAACGCCGGGGAGCTGTTTTTT.

The chain uses TRBV7-9 and TRBJ1-2, with a possible D match to TRBD1 (5 bases). Trimming removed 5 bases from V and 8 bases from J, with 30 bases in between. This CDR3 has 18 amino acids. Germline CDR1 and CDR2: SEHNR and FQNEAQ (reference sequence). The CDR3 bases are TGTGCCAGCAGCCATTCGGGGGGAGACCCCACTATGGCTACGGGCTACACCTTC. Translation gives CASSHSGGDPTMATGYTF.

The CDR3: CASSPWDRGYEQYF. In DNA, the CDR3 is TGTGCCAGCAGTCCTTGGGACAGGGGCTACGAGCAGTACTTC. This chain joins TRBV27 and TRBJ2-7, with 10 bases identical to TRBD1. CDR3 length: 14 residues. Germline trimming cut 5 bases from V and 3 bases from J; bases unmatched to any gene: 4. From germline, CDR1 is MNHEY and CDR2 SMNVEV (reference sequence).

This chain connects TRBV5-4 to TRBJ2-7, with 8 bases aligning to TRBD1. This CDR3 contains 16 residues. Germline assignment: CDR1 SGHNT and CDR2 YYREEE (reference sequence). V gave up 0 bases and J gave up 1 base; unmatched junction bases: 6. This CDR3 is CASSLAAGQESYEQYF. CDR3 bases: TGTGCCAGCAGCTTGGCCGCGGGACAGGAATCCTACGAGCAGTACTTC.

The chain recombines TRBV11-1 with TRBJ2-7; the match to TRBD2 covers 9 bases. This CDR3 comprises 11 residues. With V trimmed by 4 bases and J by 11 bases, 3 bases remained unmatched. Germline CDR1 reads SGHAT; CDR2 reads FQDESV (reference sequence). Here the CDR3 DNA reads TGTGCCAGCAGCTCGACTAGCGGAAAGTACTTC. Protein: CASSSTSGKYF.

The rearrangement joins TRBV27 to TRBJ2-6; tentatively, D is TRBD1 (6 bases). With 6 bases removed from V and 4 bases from J, the gap between germline ends came to 13 bases. The CDR3 is made up of 15 amino acids. Germline CDR1 and CDR2: MNHEY and SMNVEV (reference sequence). CDR3 in amino acids: CASRIQGYGANVLTF. The DNA of the CDR3 is TGTGCCAGCAGAATTCAGGGGTACGGGGCCAACGTCCTGACTTTC.

The chain recombines TRBV28 with TRBJ2-5; TRBD1 aligns across 8 bases. V was clipped by 2 bases and J by 11 bases; unmatched bases: 4. This CDR3 contains 12 residues. CDR1 and CDR2 from the germline V gene are MDHEN and SYDVKM. CDR3 in amino acids: CASSLPGQGQYF. For the CDR3, the DNA is TGTGCCAGCAGTTTACCAGGACAGGGACAGTACTTC.

V gene TRBV7-6 combines with J gene TRBJ2-1, with TRBD2 matching 9 bases. Germline CDR1 SGHVS, CDR2 FNYEAQ. CDR3 length: 14 amino acids. V trimming: 2 bases; J trimming: 7 bases; junction bases outside the gene matches: 3. The CDR3 sequence: CASSLSGGWNEQFF. The CDR3 DNA is TGTGCCAGCAGCTTAAGCGGGGGGTGGAATGAGCAGTTCTTC.

The rearrangement uses TRBV27 and TRBJ1-1; the match to TRBD1 covers 7 bases. The junction had 10 bases not matched to a gene; V was cut back by 4 bases and J by 11 bases. The germline V gene has CDR1 MNHEY and CDR2 SMNVEV (reference sequence). This CDR3 is 13 amino acids long. CDR3 amino acids: CASSSGQFHDAFF. The CDR3 region has the DNA TGTGCCAGCAGTTCGGGACAGTTTCATGACGCTTTCTTT.

This chain links TRBV11-2 with TRBJ2-5, with D perhaps matching TRBD2 (5 bases). Germline assignment: CDR1 SGHAT and CDR2 FQNNGV. The CDR3 extends over 14 amino acids. Trimming shortened V by 2 bases and J by 2 bases, and 9 bases separated the two germline ends. The chain's CDR3 is CASSLNGDQETQYF. CDR3 in DNA: TGTGCCAGCAGCTTAAACGGGGATCAAGAGACCCAGTACTTC.